The source of this TCR beta chain is a study of vaccination effects on CD4 cells after COVID-19 (dated 2022 in TCRdb). Regarding the research as a whole: Each participant got two doses of an mRNA SARS-CoV-2 vaccine, either BNT162b2 or mRNA-1273. Pre-vaccine samples were drawn from a couple of convalescent patients 16 days and one week before the first dose, at 142 and 148 days after COVID-19 diagnosis. SARS-CoV-2 spike-specific CD4+ TCR repertoires were compared before and after mRNA vaccination in COVID-19 convalescent patients and in infection-naive vaccine recipients. Altogether, around ten COVID-19 convalescent patients and a few SARS-CoV-2-naive healthy vaccine recipients made up the full study. The Oncomine TCR Beta short-read assay on an Illumina iSeq 100 was used to sequence cultures from other donors in the study. Study-wide conclusions, independent of this receptor: Among convalescent patients, the spike-reactive repertoire after vaccination was made up mainly of new vaccine-induced clones that were largely distinct from the clones induced by infection. Limitations of the study were the small number of convalescent patients and the absence of early post-infection timepoints. At late post-vaccination timepoints, both infection-induced and vaccine-induced clones showed marked clonal contraction, consistent with waning T cell responses.

The protocol used for the library was the immunoSEQ multiplex PCR assay. DNA from the CD4+ T cells that had been cultured and isolated underwent TCR beta CDR3 sequencing. From the authors' description of their analysis: Non-productive TCR sequences were removed and reads were trimmed to the CDR3 region, keeping CDR3s of at least 7 amino acids. Antigen-specific clonotypes were identified using the MANAFEST web app by comparison of expansion in peptide wells against reference cultures. For clones to be considered positive, expansion at FDR<0.05 versus reference and all other wells, an odds ratio above 5, and a frequency above 0.1% in two replicate wells were required. Clonotypes significantly expanded in SARS-CoV-2 spike wells and in at least one common cold coronavirus spike condition were defined as cross-reactive. CDR3 similarity was assessed by Levenshtein distance with the stringdist R package, and unrooted trees were built with ape in R 3.6.1. As stored in TCRdb, this immuneACCESS dataset retains in-frame rearrangements with V and J assigned. A fraction of the clones does not appear; measured against another copy, unresolved V genes explain less than half of the discrepancy, and the remainder lacks a known reason. The DNA gave D and trimming, while V, J and clone size come from that table. This sample comprises more than 45,000 clones, more than 75% of them detected only once. Around 5.5% of the sample goes to the ten largest clones.

To identify antigen-specific CD4+ T cell clonotypes by their expansion, the ViraFEST assay first stimulated PBMC with viral peptide pools and then applied TCR sequencing. After less than 13 days of culture, CD4+ T cells were isolated with the EasySep CD4+ T cell isolation kit. Convalescent patients had PCR-confirmed SARS-CoV-2 infection between March and December 2020, before Alpha, Beta and Delta variants emerged in the United States. Each well held some 1.9 million PBMC cultured in IMDM containing around 5% human AB serum, 10 IU/ml IL-2 and gentamicin, along with roughly 10 ug/ml peptides. An HIV-1 Nef peptide pool was used as the negative control culture condition. On days 3 and 7, half of the culture medium was replaced with fresh IL-2-containing medium. Unless noted otherwise, every peptide stimulation condition was grown in triplicate wells. PBMC were separated from whole blood using Ficoll-Paque Plus gradient centrifugation and were then either cryopreserved at -140C or used fresh. The QIAamp micro DNA kit was used to extract genomic DNA from the cultured CD4+ T cells.

Concerning this clone itself: Its antigen remains undetermined. No per-base quality is available; no much larger clone lies one base away.

CDR3 length: 16 amino acids, cysteine to phenylalanine. CDR3 DNA is the only sequence kept; it has 48 bases, read in frame from the first base. Sequences SGHAT (CDR1) and FQNNGV (CDR2) are obtained from the germline V gene. At the junction V is shortened by 1 base and J by 4 bases, with 11 bases in between. Recombination joined TRBV11-2 with TRBJ2-6; the D gene is perhaps TRBD1, from 5 matching bases. Sequences were derived from CD4+ T cells from PBMCs cultured with HIV peptides, sampled before COVID-19 vaccination. The label giving this sample's cell subset or site can be read as: HIV-1 Nef peptide pool negative control/reference culture. The sequence was obtained from a human donor who had a prior SARS-CoV-2 infection. The nucleotide sequence reads TGTGCCAGCAGCTTAGCAGGGATAGAAGGGGCCAACGTCCTGACTTTC. This yields the protein CASSLAGIEGANVLTF. Reference TRBV11-2 and TRBJ2-6 proteins supply the regions before and after the CDR3; the full variable domain is: EAGVAQSPRYKIIEKRQSVAFWCNPISGHATLYWYQQILGQGPKLLIQFQNNGVVDDSQLPKDRFSAERLKGVDSTLKIQPAKLEDSAVYLCASSLAGIEGANVLTFGAGSRLTVL.